Following are 21 T cell receptor beta chains from one sample sequenced in a study of memory CD4+ T cells and cytomegalovirus serostatus. Profiled with immunoSEQ multiplex PCR; TCRdb holds only in-frame clones, not every one. The sample carries about 82,000 clones, 75% to 90% recorded once. The sort gate was single viable CD3+CD4+CD8-CD45RO+ cells for memory CD4+ T cells. The sample consisted of memory CD4+ T cells from blood. These receptors were taken from an adult in good health and CMV-seronegative.

The J gene is TRBJ1-5, the V gene TRBV7-9; D remains ambiguous. The CDR3 length is 13 residues. Trimming took 0 bases from V and 6 from J, leaving 6 bases between them. The V gene's germline CDR1 is SEHNR and CDR2 FQNEAQ (reference sequence). The DNA for the CDR3 is TGTGCCAGCAGCTTAGCGCTTGGTCAGCCCCAGCATTTT. Translated: CASSLALGQPQHF.

V is TRBV25-1 and J is TRBJ1-1; D possibly corresponds to TRBD1 (5 bases). The V and J ends lost 1 base and 5 bases respectively, with 11 bases between them. This CDR3 spans 14 amino acids. CDR1 MGHDK and CDR2 SYGVNS come from the germline V gene. The CDR3 sequence: CASSEWGDRTEAFF. DNA for the CDR3: TGTGCCAGCAGTGAATGGGGGGATCGAACTGAAGCTTTCTTT.

The V and J genes are TRBV5-1 and TRBJ2-7; a weak D match, TRBD1 (6 bases). Germline CDR1 reads SGHRS; CDR2 reads YFSETQ. Trimming shortened V by 4 bases and J by 2 bases, and 16 bases separated the two germline ends. This CDR3 spans 15 amino acids. The CDR3, as DNA: TGCGCCAGCAGCCCAGCGGCAGGGGAACCCTACGAGCAGTACTTC. Translated, it gives CASSPAAGEPYEQYF.

This clone has just one count. The rearrangement links TRBV5-1 to TRBJ2-1, with TRBD1 matching 9 bases. CDR1 and CDR2 (germline): SGHRS, YFSETQ. This CDR3 contains 15 residues. The V and J ends lost 4 bases and 5 bases, in that order; junction bases with no gene match: 7. DNA of the CDR3: TGCGCCAGCAGCCGGGGGACAGGGTCGAACAATGAGCAGTTCTTC. It translates to CASSRGTGSNNEQFF. The full variable domain, rest sourced from reference TRBV5-1 and TRBJ2-1, is KAGVTQTPRYLIKTRGQQVTLSCSPISGHRSVSWYQQTPGQGLQFLFEYFSETQRNKGNFPGRFSGRQFSNSRSEMNVSTLELGDSALYLCASSRGTGSNNEQFFGPGTRLTVL.

The V gene is TRBV5-6, the J gene TRBJ2-1; D uncertain. The V and J ends lost 2 bases and 8 bases respectively, with 5 bases between them. From germline, CDR1 is SGHDT and CDR2 YYEEEE. The CDR3 consists of 11 residues. The CDR3 region is CASSLTHEQFF. CDR3 coding DNA: TGTGCCAGCAGCTTAACCCATGAGCAGTTCTTC.

This clone was counted a few times. The chain joins TRBV5-1 to TRBJ1-2, with 8 bases that match TRBD1. Trimming took 4 bases from V and 2 from J; bases not matched to a gene: 1. In germline, CDR1 is SGHRS, CDR2 YFSETQ. This CDR3 has 13 residues. The CDR3 DNA is TGCGCCAGCAGCAGGGACAGGAACTATGGCTACACCTTC. This codes for CASSRDRNYGYTF.

The CDR3 is CASRGGTDGGSPQHF. The CDR3 DNA is TGTGCCAGCAGGGGGGGGACGGACGGAGGATCCCCCCAGCATTTT. The chain uses TRBV6-5 and TRBJ1-5, with D perhaps matching TRBD1 (5 bases). The V gene lost 6 bases and the J gene lost 10 bases, with 22 bases spanning the gap. Germline V gene sequence: CDR1 MNHEY, CDR2 SVGAGI. This CDR3 comprises 15 residues.

The J gene is TRBJ1-2, the V gene TRBV4-3, with D possibly TRBD1 on 6 matching bases. The V end was cut by 0 bases, the J end by 3 bases, with 8 bases between. CDR3 size: 14 residues. Germline CDR1 is LGHNA and CDR2 is YSLEER. The CDR3 spells CASSQDWTDYGYTF. The DNA of the CDR3 is TGCGCCAGCAGCCAAGACTGGACAGACTATGGCTACACCTTC.

The rearrangement joins TRBV5-5 to TRBJ1-4; 11 nucleotides match TRBD1. The CDR3 sequence is 19 residues long. Germline CDR1 SGHKS, CDR2 YYEKEE (reference sequence). Trimming at V came to 2 bases and at J to 5 bases, leaving 14 bases not matched to a gene. The CDR3 DNA reads as TGTGCCAGCAGCTTAAAACTTGGACAGGGGGCGCTGGACAATGAAAAACTGTTTTTT. Encoded protein: CASSLKLGQGALDNEKLFF.

The genes are TRBV5-6 and TRBJ1-5; no reliable D call. This CDR3 comprises 15 residues. Germline V gene sequence: CDR1 SGHDT, CDR2 YYEEEE. V gave up 0 bases and J gave up 0 bases, with 7 bases separating them. The CDR3 bases are TGTGCCAGCAGCTTGGACGGATATAGCAATCAGCCCCAGCATTTT. It codes for CASSLDGYSNQPQHF.

V is TRBV29-1 and J is TRBJ1-2, with a tentative D call TRBD1 (6 bases). V gave up 5 bases and J gave up 7 bases, with 26 bases separating them. Germline lookup yields CDR1 SQVTM and CDR2 ANQGSEA. The CDR3 runs 16 residues. CDR3 residues: CSVFRRPGQRSAGYTF. The CDR3 DNA reads as TGCAGCGTTTTTCGACGTCCGGGACAAAGGTCCGCTGGCTACACCTTC. The full variable domain, completed using reference TRBV29-1 and TRBJ1-2, is SAVISQKPSRDICQRGTSLTIQCQVDSQVTMMFWYRQQPGQSLTLIATANQGSEATYESGFVIDKFPISRPNLTFSTLTVSNMSPEDSSIYLCSVFRRPGQRSAGYTFGSGTRLTVV.

This clone appeared a single time. This sample also contains other DNA sequences that code for the same CDR3. This sequence joins TRBV5-8 and TRBJ2-5, with D uncertain. CDR3 length equals 14 residues. Trimming left V 0 bases short and J 1 base short, with 7 bases between. CDR1 and CDR2 from the germline V gene are SGHTS and YDEGEE. CDR3 nucleotides: TGTGCCAGCAGCTTGGACAGAGGCCAAGAGACCCAGTACTTC. Translating it yields CASSLDRGQETQYF.

V is TRBV7-2 and J is TRBJ2-7, with 8 nucleotides matching TRBD1. The CDR3 totals 14 residues. With V trimmed by 6 bases and J by 0 bases, 4 bases remained unmatched. Germline CDR1 reads SGHTA; CDR2 reads FQGNSA. CDR3 protein: CASSLDRDSYEQYF. As DNA, the CDR3 is TGTGCCAGCAGTCTGGACAGGGACTCCTACGAGCAGTACTTC.

V gene TRBV7-3 combines with J gene TRBJ2-2; D may be TRBD2 (7 bases). V was trimmed by 5 bases and J by 5 bases, leaving 15 bases between them. CDR1 and CDR2 (germline): SGHTA, FQGTGA. The CDR3 runs 15 residues. Here the CDR3 reads CASSRNGGLTGELFF. The CDR3, as DNA: TGTGCCAGCAGCCGCAACGGGGGGCTAACCGGGGAGCTGTTTTTT. Supplemented by reference TRBV7-3 and TRBJ2-2, the full variable domain reads GAGVSQTPSNKVTEKGKYVELRCDPISGHTALYWYRQSLGQGPEFLIYFQGTGAADDSGLPNDRFFAVRPEGSVSTLKIQRTERGDSAVYLCASSRNGGLTGELFFGEGSRLTVL.

CDR3 sequence reads: CASSSGPHTEAFF. DNA for the CDR3: TGTGCCAGCAGTTCCGGGCCACACACTGAAGCTTTCTTT. The chain recombines TRBV2 with TRBJ1-1; D not resolved. Germline-derived CDR1 and CDR2 are SNHLY and FYNNEI. The CDR3 sequence is 13 residues long. V lost 5 bases and J lost 3, with 10 bases in between.

The CDR3 nucleotides read TGTGCCAGCAGCAACAGGGCACAGGGCAATGAGCAGTTCTTC. Residues: CASSNRAQGNEQFF. This rearrangement joins TRBV11-2 to TRBJ2-1; D possibly corresponds to TRBD1 (6 bases). CDR1 SGHAT and CDR2 FQNNGV come from the germline V gene. Trimming took 5 bases from V and 6 from J, leaving 14 bases between them. CDR3 length: 14 residues.

The CDR3 is CASSSRRLANEKLFF. CDR3 in DNA: TGTGCCAGCAGCTCCCGGCGGCTTGCTAATGAAAAACTGTTTTTT. The chain links TRBV7-8 to TRBJ1-4; D is uncertain. This CDR3 is 15 amino acids long. Per germline, CDR1 SGHVS and CDR2 FQNEAQ. V lost 4 bases and J 3 bases, leaving 12 bases between the germline ends.

The V gene is TRBV10-3, the J gene TRBJ2-3; D gene unclear. Germline assignment: CDR1 ENHRY and CDR2 SYGVKD. Trimming stripped 6 bases from V and 5 bases from J, with 12 bases between. This CDR3 spans 13 amino acids. CDR3 sequence (DNA): TGTGCCATCAGACCAGGCGGTGGAGATACGCAGTATTTT. It yields the protein CAIRPGGGDTQYF.

J is TRBJ2-7 and V is TRBV6-5; maybe TRBD1 (6 bases). CDR3 length: 15 amino acids. CDR1 is MNHEY and CDR2 is SVGAGI in the germline V gene. V dropped 5 bases and J dropped 0 bases, with 14 bases sitting between them. The CDR3 reads CASSQGQGISYEQYF. In nucleotides, the CDR3 is TGTGCCAGCAGTCAGGGTCAGGGGATCTCCTACGAGCAGTACTTC.

The gene calls are TRBV7-9 and TRBJ2-6; possible D gene TRBD2, 7 bases. The CDR3 totals 18 residues. CDR1 is SEHNR, CDR2 FQNEAQ, per germline (reference sequence). The V gene lost 0 bases and the J gene lost 2 bases, with 14 bases spanning the gap. CDR3 nucleotide sequence: TGTGCCAGCAGCTTAGCGGGGGGGCGCCTAACTGGGGCCAACGTCCTGACTTTC. It codes for CASSLAGGRLTGANVLTF.

This clone was counted a single time. One end of the junction does not line up with germline, which may come from a read error. The rearrangement links TRBV30 to TRBJ2-7, with 8 bases identical to TRBD1. CDR1 and CDR2 from the germline V gene are GTSNPN and SVGIG (reference sequence). The CDR3 extends over 12 amino acids. The CDR3 DNA is TGTGCCTGGAATCCAGGGGGCGACGAGCGGTACTTC. Translation: CAWNPGGDERYF.